The 18 T cell receptor beta chains given below trace back to one sample, sequenced in a study of blood T cell repertoires in COVID-19. Here immunoSEQ multiplex PCR was the method, and the copy in TCRdb shows in-frame clones only, minus some. The sample carries around 230,000 clones, approximately 83% recorded once. The specimen was peripheral blood. Every receptor here comes from a man aged 35 to 55 with acute or convalescent COVID-19.

The chain carries TRBV10-3 and TRBJ1-1; D possibly corresponds to TRBD1 (5 bases). Germline CDR1 ENHRY, CDR2 SYGVKD. V gave up 4 bases and J gave up 2 bases, with 11 bases separating them. The CDR3 loop spans 14 amino acids. The DNA of the CDR3 is TGTGCCATCAGTGTAGGACATAGAAACACTGAAGCTTTCTTT. Its protein is CAISVGHRNTEAFF.

V gene TRBV2 combines with J gene TRBJ2-2; 8 bases are shared with TRBD1. The CDR3 totals 14 residues. V was pared by 8 bases and J by 8 bases, with 10 bases of the junction left unmatched. Germline CDR1 reads SNHLY; CDR2 reads FYNNEI. The CDR3 region is CASGRSTGEGELFF. The CDR3, as DNA: TGTGCCAGCGGGAGATCGACAGGGGAGGGGGAGCTGTTTTTT. The variable domain in full, with the rest retrieved from reference TRBV2 and TRBJ2-2, is EPEVTQTPSHQVTQMGQEVILRCVPISNHLYFYWYRQILGQKVEFLVSFYNNEISEKSEIFDDQFSVERPDGSNFTLKIRSTKLEDSAMYFCASGRSTGEGELFFGEGSRLTVL.

The V call is TRBV5-8, the J call TRBJ2-1; 11 bases align to TRBD2. Germline CDR1 and CDR2: SGHTS and YDEGEE. This CDR3 spans 16 amino acids. J gave up 6 bases and V 0 bases, and 5 bases lay outside the gene matches. The CDR3 spells CASSLVLGLAVNEQFF. The CDR3, as DNA: TGTGCCAGCAGCTTGGTTCTGGGACTAGCGGTCAATGAGCAGTTCTTC.

This clone was recorded once. The rearrangement joins TRBV24-1 to TRBJ2-7, with D tentatively TRBD2 (5 bases). The V gene lost 4 bases and the J gene lost 2 bases, with 11 bases spanning the gap. The CDR3 extends over 14 amino acids. Germline loops: CDR1 KGHDR, CDR2 SFDVKD. CDR3 in DNA: TGTGCCACCAGTGACCCGAGGGTCCCCTACGAGCAGTACTTC. It translates to CATSDPRVPYEQYF.

This chain joins TRBV24-1 and TRBJ2-2; 7 nucleotides line up with TRBD1. The V segment lost 6 bases and the J segment 8 bases; nucleotides outside the gene matches: 8. The CDR3 loop spans 14 amino acids. The germline gives CDR1 KGHDR, CDR2 SFDVKD. The CDR3 DNA is TGTGCCACCAGTCCGACAGGGTATGAGGGGGAGCTGTTTTTT. This encodes CATSPTGYEGELFF.

The chain has TRBV7-2 and TRBJ2-5; D not certain. The CDR3 sequence is 12 residues long. Trimming took 5 bases from V and 5 from J, leaving 9 bases between them. The germline V gene has CDR1 SGHTA and CDR2 FQGNSA. CDR3 in amino acids: CASSNPQETQYF. The CDR3 DNA follows: TGTGCCAGCAGCAACCCCCAGGAGACCCAGTACTTC. The whole variable domain, remainder taken from reference TRBV7-2 and TRBJ2-5, is GAGVSQSPSNKVTEKGKDVELRCDPISGHTALYWYRQSLGQGLEFLIYFQGNSAPDKSGLPSDRFSAERTGGSVSTLTIQRTQQEDSAVYLCASSNPQETQYFGPGTRLLVL.

The V and J genes are TRBV30 and TRBJ2-5; D might be TRBD1 (6 bases). V lost 0 bases, J lost 5 bases, and 10 bases lay in between. Looked up from germline, CDR1 is GTSNPN and CDR2 is SVGIG (reference sequence). The CDR3 contains 13 residues. As DNA, the CDR3 is TGTGCCTGGAGTGTATGGCAGGGGGAGACCCAGTACTTC. Translation: CAWSVWQGETQYF.

The chain joins TRBV20-1 to TRBJ2-3; 15 bases fit TRBD2. The junction had 7 bases not matched to a gene; V was cut back by 3 bases and J by 3 bases. Germline-derived CDR1 and CDR2 are DFQATT and SNEGSKA (reference sequence). CDR3 length: 17 amino acids. As DNA, the CDR3 is TGCAGTGCTAGTCTAGGACTAGCGGGAGGGGGGACAGATACGCAGTATTTT. Its translation: CSASLGLAGGGTDTQYF.

The chain is built from TRBV29-1 and TRBJ2-1, with 9 bases aligning to TRBD1. The CDR3 covers 14 residues. V dropped 7 bases and J dropped 4; count of bases not matched to a gene: 8. CDR1 SQVTM and CDR2 ANQGSEA come from the germline V gene. The CDR3 here is CSALDRGSYNEQFF. DNA of the CDR3: TGCAGCGCCCTGGACAGGGGAAGTTACAATGAGCAGTTCTTC.

The chain carries TRBV6-2 or TRBV6-3 and TRBJ1-3; 7 positions match TRBD1. Germline CDR1 reads MNHEY; CDR2 reads SVGEGT. There are 20 residues in the CDR3. The ends lost 6 bases at V and 1 base at J; junction bases unmatched: 21. The DNA of the CDR3 is TGTGCCAGCAGCAACACCCGACAGGGTTCGGCACTAGAGTCTGGAAACACCATATATTTT. Amino acids: CASSNTRQGSALESGNTIYF.

This rearrangement joins TRBV29-1 to TRBJ1-2; D gene ambiguous. Trimming shortened V by 4 bases and J by 5 bases, and 17 bases separated the two germline ends. The CDR3 length is 14 residues. CDR1 and CDR2 from the germline V gene are SQVTM and ANQGSEA. The CDR3 nucleotides read TGCAGCGTTGGAGACCGCACCCCACTTTATGGCTACACCTTC. It specifies CSVGDRTPLYGYTF.

In its sample, this clone is large (0.1 to 1%). The chain uses TRBV19 and TRBJ2-2; 11 bases align to TRBD1. Trimming cost V 5 bases and J 3 bases; bases outside gene matches: 5. Germline V CDR1 and CDR2: LNHDA, SQIVND (reference sequence). The CDR3 spans 16 residues. CDR3 sequence: CASSLWDRGDTGELFF. The CDR3 DNA reads as TGTGCCAGTAGTCTCTGGGACAGGGGGGACACCGGGGAGCTGTTTTTT.

The V call is TRBV7-2, the J call TRBJ1-4; unclear D gene. V lost 4 bases, J lost 8 bases, and 8 bases lay in between. This CDR3 comprises 12 residues. CDR1 and CDR2 from the germline V gene are SGHTA and FQGNSA. The CDR3 DNA reads TGTGCCAGCAGCTCTGAGGGCGAAAAACTGTTTTTT. Translation gives CASSSEGEKLFF.

The gene calls are TRBV18 and TRBJ2-7, with D perhaps matching TRBD2 (5 bases). This CDR3 comprises 16 residues. V lost 0 bases, J lost 6 bases, and 18 bases lay in between. Germline-derived CDR1 and CDR2 are KGHSH and LQKENI. The CDR3 loop reads CASSPPEQHLEGEQYF. CDR3 DNA sequence: TGTGCCAGCTCACCACCGGAACAGCACTTAGAGGGCGAGCAGTACTTC.

V and J are TRBV7-8 and TRBJ1-3; the D gene is possibly TRBD1 (5 bases). Trimming shortened V by 5 bases and J by 0 bases, and 8 bases separated the two germline ends. The CDR3 spans 14 residues. Germline loops: CDR1 SGHVS, CDR2 FQNEAQ. CDR3 amino acids: CASSQDSSGNTIYF. CDR3 nucleotides: TGTGCCAGCAGCCAAGACAGCTCTGGAAACACCATATATTTT. The complete variable domain, with remaining parts taken from reference TRBV7-8 and TRBJ1-3, reads GAGVSQSPRYKVAKRGQDVALRCDPISGHVSLFWYQQALGQGPEFLTYFQNEAQLDKSGLPSDRFFAERPEGSVSTLKIQRTQQEDSAVYLCASSQDSSGNTIYFGEGSWLTVV.

The CDR3: CASSQVGLAGEYYEQYF. The CDR3 nucleotides are TGTGCCAGCAGCCAAGTGGGACTAGCGGGAGAATACTACGAGCAGTACTTC. The chain joins TRBV4-2 to TRBJ2-7, with 14 nucleotides matching TRBD2. Germline V CDR1 and CDR2: LGHNA, YNFKEQ. V lost 1 base, J lost 3 bases, and 5 bases stayed unmatched. The CDR3 spans 17 residues.

This sequence joins TRBV10-3 and TRBJ2-7; D not certain. Germline CDR1 reads ENHRY; CDR2 reads SYGVKD. The CDR3 length is 11 residues. Trimming pared 7 bases from V and 3 bases from J, leaving 7 bases between. The CDR3 DNA sequence: TGTGCCATCAAAGATAGCTACGAGCAGTACTTC. As protein: CAIKDSYEQYF.

The V gene is TRBV4-3, the J gene TRBJ2-2; weak D call: TRBD2 (6 bases). Trimming stripped 0 bases from V and 3 bases from J, with 14 bases between. Germline assignment: CDR1 LGHNA and CDR2 YSLEER. The CDR3 has 17 amino acids. CDR3 nucleotides: TGCGCCAGCAGCCAAGATACGGGCGGGACCTACACCGGGGAGCTGTTTTTT. It yields the protein CASSQDTGGTYTGELFF.